The sample holds one count of the clone carrying this T cell receptor (beta chain). The junction differs from germline at one of its ends, possibly a read error. This entry belongs to a study of low-dose radiotherapy and immunotherapy resistance in tumors. Study-wide context: Those assigned to Cohort 2 were treated with 1 Gy per fraction every two weeks (13 Gy in total over 26 weeks). Every two weeks, the protocol called for intravenous cyclophosphamide at 200 mg/m2. It was given one day before each radiation and immunotherapy administration.

The time point: after trial treatment. This sample's treatment: LDRT plus nivolumab, ipilimumab, low-dose cyclophosphamide and aspirin (RACIN trial). Primers used for first-strand cDNA, a TRAV- and TRBV-specific set, covered both alpha and beta chains. With a V-primer adapter and a constant-region primer, TCRs were amplified for about 20 PCR cycles. From the reads, TCRdb called clonotypes with MiXCR, one entry per CDR3 protein. This sample has roughly 90,000 distinct CDR3 sequences, with 20% to 25% found just once. Germline loops: CDR1 SEHNR, CDR2 FQNEAQ (reference sequence). The CDR3 has 14 amino acids.

The rearrangement joins TRBV7-9 to TRBJ2-7; D is possibly TRBD2 (6 bases). This sequence was found in a female donor with ovarian cancer. Here the sequenced sample was PBMCs, taken after low-dose radiotherapy plus immunotherapy. The CDR3 protein is CVSSLPGEVYGQYF. CDR3 in DNA: TGTGTCAGCAGCTTACCGGGGGAAGTCTACGGGCAGTACTTC.